This T cell receptor (beta chain) was identified during a study of CD4 T cells in relation to SARS-CoV-2 and coronaviruses. TCRdb keeps only in-frame clones here, not all; method: immunoSEQ multiplex PCR. The sample contains about 59,000 clones, 70% to 90% of which appear only once. General study results and limits: Pre-pandemic and post-infection samples never came from the same donor.

CDR1 is SGHTA, CDR2 FQGNSA, per germline. The junction had 5 bases not matched to a gene; V was cut back by 4 bases and J by 4 bases. The CDR3 covers 15 residues. The unexposed donors gave CD4+ T cells in about 2010-2019, prior to COVID-19. Concerning this clone: Its antigen is currently unknown.

The rearrangement links TRBV7-2 to TRBJ1-5; 9 nucleotides line up with TRBD1. Sequenced material: memory CD4+ T cells from PBMCs. The sequence derives from a human donor in good health. CDR3 bases: TGTGCCAGCAGCTCCGGGACAGGGATAAATCAGCCCCAGCATTTT. Its translation: CASSSGTGINQPQHF.